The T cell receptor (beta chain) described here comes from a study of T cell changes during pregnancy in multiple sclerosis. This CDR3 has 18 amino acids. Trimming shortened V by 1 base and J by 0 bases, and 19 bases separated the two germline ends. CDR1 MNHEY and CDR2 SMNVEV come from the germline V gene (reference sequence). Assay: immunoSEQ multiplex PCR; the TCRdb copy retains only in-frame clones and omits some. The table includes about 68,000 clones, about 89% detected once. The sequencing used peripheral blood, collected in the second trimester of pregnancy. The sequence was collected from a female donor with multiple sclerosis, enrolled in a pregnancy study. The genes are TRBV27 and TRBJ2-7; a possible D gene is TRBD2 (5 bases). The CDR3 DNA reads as TGTGCCAGCAGTTTATACCGCGGCGGAGGAGCGAGCTCCTACGAGCAGTACTTC. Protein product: CASSLYRGGGASSYEQYF.